This T cell receptor beta chain was identified during a study of CD8 T cells in Susac syndrome. V lost 2 bases and J lost 4, with 14 bases in between. CDR3 length: 15 residues. Germline assignment: CDR1 MDHEN and CDR2 SYDVKM. The RNA input was roughly 0.45 to 1 ug, and it was reverse transcribed with random hexamers. Using its own MiXCR run on the immunoSEQ multiplex PCR reads, TCRdb lists one record per CDR3 protein. This sample has around 200,000 distinct CDR3 sequences, with approximately 94% found just once. The study sequenced TCR beta in blood CD8+ and CD4+ T cells. The sequenced sample was CD4+ T cells from PBMCs. The clonotype comes from a human donor with multiple sclerosis. This sequence joins TRBV28 and TRBJ1-1, with D tentatively TRBD1 (5 bases). The CDR3 protein is CASSLPQGGGTEAFF. CDR3 in DNA: TGTGCCAGCAGTTTACCCCAGGGCGGAGGCACTGAAGCTTTCTTT.